This T cell receptor beta chain was retrieved from a study of T cell repertoires in cytomegalovirus infection. Study-level findings and limits: Individuals carrying CMV plus the relevant HLA were identified by cumulative frequency of public TCR beta families.

TCRdb reprocessed the reads with MiXCR, giving one entry per CDR3 protein. In the table there are about 700,000 distinct CDR3 sequences, around 31% of which are singletons. This clonotype was detected many times. Its matching antigen is unknown. CDR3 size: 16 residues. Germline V gives CDR1 SGHTA, CDR2 FQGNSA. Between the trimmed V and J ends, which lost 2 bases and 1 base, there was a span of 11 bases. The specimen was cultured PBMCs, collected from culture after CMV antigen stimulation. The chain is built from TRBV7-2 and TRBJ2-2; tentatively, D is TRBD2 (6 bases). The sequence derives from a human donor in good health (CMV status not recorded). Some clones in this sample may be carry-over from other donors' samples. The CDR3 reads CASSLWEVVNTGELFF. In DNA, the CDR3 is TGTGCCAGCAGCTTATGGGAGGTAGTGAACACCGGGGAGCTGTTTTTT.